This TCR beta chain originates from a study of control samples from healthy donors and cancer patients. Repertoires were generated with immunoSEQ multiplex PCR, while TCRdb's copy carries only in-frame clones and drops some. The sample contains some 120,000 clones, about 89% of which appear only once. The CDR3 length is 15 residues. CDR1 and CDR2 (germline): MGHRA, YSYEKL. Trimming cost V 4 bases and J 5 bases, with 15 bases left between them. V gene TRBV4-1 combines with J gene TRBJ2-1; maybe TRBD2 (6 bases). The clonotype comes from a man between 60 and 75 years old in good health. Source material: blood. The CDR3 DNA reads TGCGCCAGCAGCCGCGGGACTGCAAACGACAATGAGCAGTTCTTC. As protein: CASSRGTANDNEQFF.